Listed here are 21 T cell receptor beta chains from one sample, sequenced in a study of response to subunit inactivated influenza vaccine. TCRdb called the RT-PCR reads again in MiXCR, with one record for every CDR3 protein. The data show 500,000 to 700,000 distinct CDR3 sequences, 20% to 25% seen once. A further study also used this sample, focusing on T cells expressing NK-cell markers. That work adds: What made the TCR beta cDNA was 5'RACE template switching with UMIs.

The sample here was CD4+ T cells sorted from PBMCs, taken approximately 12 days after vaccination. Every receptor here comes from a man aged 45-65 years who received an inactivated influenza vaccine.

The chain couples TRBV15 to TRBJ2-7; D assignment may be TRBD1 or TRBD2 (6 bases each). Per germline, CDR1 LNHNV and CDR2 YYDKDF (reference sequence). The CDR3 has 13 amino acids. Trimming took 3 bases from V and 5 from J, leaving 11 bases between them. The CDR3 sequence is CATSRDYRDEQYF. The CDR3 DNA reads as TGTGCCACCAGCAGGGACTACAGGGACGAGCAGTACTTC.

This clonotype has only a few counts. The V call is TRBV28, the J call TRBJ1-2, with TRBD1 matching over 12 bases. The trim removed 10 bases at V and 4 bases at J, leaving 7 bases unmatched. From germline, CDR1 is MDHEN and CDR2 SYDVKM. CDR3 size: 14 residues. Written as DNA, the CDR3 is TGTGCCACCGGGACAGGGGGCGGTCGCTATGGCTACACCTTC. It encodes CATGTGGGRYGYTF.

This chain connects TRBV28 to TRBJ2-7; tentatively, D is TRBD2 (7 bases). Germline V gene data show CDR1 as MDHEN and CDR2 as SYDVKM. V was pared by 2 bases and J by 3 bases, with 14 bases between. This CDR3 spans 15 amino acids. This CDR3 is CASSLGGARIYEQYF. In DNA form, the CDR3 reads TGTGCCAGCAGTTTAGGGGGGGCGAGGATCTACGAGCAGTACTTC.

This clonotype was observed a handful of times. Germline is not matched at one junction end, which may reflect a read error. The V and J genes are TRBV24-1 and TRBJ2-1, with D possibly matching TRBD2 (6 bases). Germline-derived CDR1 and CDR2 are KGHDR and SFDVKD. The CDR3 contains 14 residues. The CDR3 bases are TGTGCCACCCGTGAGGAAGGCGGGGACAATGAGCAGTTCTTC. This gives the protein CATREEGGDNEQFF.

The sample holds one count of this clonotype. The genes are TRBV20-1 and TRBJ2-2; D unresolved. Germline CDR1 DFQATT, CDR2 SNEGSKA (reference sequence). The CDR3 covers 15 residues. V lost 4 bases and J 3 bases, leaving 15 bases between the germline ends. CDR3 amino acids: CSATEGLGYTGELFF. CDR3 nucleotides: TGCAGTGCTACGGAAGGGCTAGGATACACCGGGGAGCTGTTTTTT.

There are a few counts of this clonotype. This chain joins TRBV7-6 and TRBJ1-1, with 9 nucleotides matching TRBD1. The junction had 9 bases not matched to a gene; V was cut back by 5 bases and J by 5 bases. In germline, CDR1 is SGHVS, CDR2 FNYEAQ. CDR3 length equals 15 residues. The chain's CDR3 is CASSPPPGQGTEAFF. CDR3 DNA: TGTGCCAGCAGCCCACCCCCGGGACAGGGAACTGAAGCTTTCTTT.

This clonotype turned up a few times. The chain is built from TRBV20-1 and TRBJ2-1; 9 bases agree with TRBD2. The ends lost 4 bases at V and 5 bases at J; junction bases unmatched: 9. The CDR3 loop spans 15 amino acids. CDR1 is DFQATT, CDR2 SNEGSKA, per germline (reference sequence). CDR3 DNA sequence: TGCAGTGCTACCTTTTTAGCGGGGGCCGACAATGAGCAGTTCTTC. It codes for CSATFLAGADNEQFF.

This clonotype appeared a few times. The genes are TRBV11-2 and TRBJ1-1; 7 bases map to TRBD1. The CDR3 spans 13 residues. The ends lost 5 bases at V and 5 bases at J; junction bases unmatched: 5. CDR1 SGHAT and CDR2 FQNNGV come from the germline V gene. The chain's CDR3 is CASSGDSRTEAFF. The DNA for the CDR3 is TGTGCCAGCAGCGGGGACAGCCGGACTGAAGCTTTCTTT. The whole variable domain, filled in from reference TRBV11-2 and TRBJ1-1, reads EAGVAQSPRYKIIEKRQSVAFWCNPISGHATLYWYQQILGQGPKLLIQFQNNGVVDDSQLPKDRFSAERLKGVDSTLKIQPAKLEDSAVYLCASSGDSRTEAFFGQGTRLTVV.

The chain is built from TRBV19 and TRBJ1-5, with unresolved D. V dropped 6 bases and J dropped 2 bases, with 11 bases sitting between them. The CDR3 extends over 14 amino acids. Germline CDR1 LNHDA, CDR2 SQIVND (reference sequence). As DNA, the CDR3 is TGTGCCAGTAGCCATACGGAGGGCAATCAGCCCCAGCATTTT. It codes for CASSHTEGNQPQHF.

The chain links TRBV5-1 to TRBJ1-5; weak D call: TRBD1 (6 bases). Trimming removed 4 bases at V and 3 bases at J, with 11 bases between. CDR3 size: 14 residues. In germline, CDR1 is SGHRS, CDR2 YFSETQ. The CDR3 coding sequence is TGCGCCAGCAGCGCGGGGGACAACAATCAGCCCCAGCATTTT. This codes for CASSAGDNNQPQHF.

CDR3 sequence: CASTYPPTSGGRRYQETQYF. The CDR3 nucleotides are TGTGCCAGCACCTACCCCCCCACTAGCGGGGGGAGGCGGTACCAAGAGACCCAGTACTTC. This rearrangement joins TRBV6-2 or TRBV6-3 to TRBJ2-5; 12 nucleotides match TRBD2. Trimming took 7 bases from V and 0 from J; bases not matched to a gene: 18. CDR1 and CDR2 (germline): MNHEY, SVGEGT. This CDR3 has 20 amino acids.

In its sample, this clonotype was seen a few times. The genes are TRBV12-3 or TRBV12-4 and TRBJ1-1, with D maybe TRBD1 (5 bases). The CDR3 contains 14 residues. The V gene lost 5 bases and the J gene lost 5 bases, with 15 bases spanning the gap. The DNA for the CDR3 is TGTGCCAGCAGTCCTCAGGGTAGGTTTACTGAAGCTTTCTTT. Its protein product is CASSPQGRFTEAFF.

This chain uses TRBV28 with TRBJ2-3; 8 bases are a match to TRBD1. This CDR3 is 15 amino acids long. V shed 6 bases, J shed 1 base, and the junction held 6 bases outside the gene matches. The V gene's germline CDR1 is MDHEN and CDR2 SYDVKM. The CDR3 DNA reads as TGTGCCAGCAGCTTCCCAGGGGGCGGCACAGATACGCAGTATTTT. Protein product: CASSFPGGGTDTQYF.

In its sample, this clonotype was seen a few times. This chain uses TRBV20-1 with TRBJ2-3, with TRBD2 matching over 10 bases. CDR1 is DFQATT, CDR2 SNEGSKA, per germline (reference sequence). The CDR3 runs to 16 residues. After removal of 3 bases from V and 6 bases from J, the junction contained 12 bases not matched to a gene. Here the CDR3 reads CSASAASGGPWDTQYF. The CDR3 DNA follows: TGCAGTGCTAGTGCGGCTAGCGGGGGCCCCTGGGATACGCAGTATTTT.

The chain is built from TRBV6-2 or TRBV6-3 and TRBJ2-7; TRBD2 aligns across 9 bases. Germline V gene sequence: CDR1 MNHEY, CDR2 SVGEGT. V shed 0 bases, J shed 1 base, and the junction held 10 bases outside the gene matches. This CDR3 spans 18 amino acids. CDR3 sequence (DNA): TGTGCCAGCAGTTACTCGAATGGCGGGAGGGTGAAATCCTACGAGCAGTACTTC. Translated, it gives CASSYSNGGRVKSYEQYF.

This clonotype occurred many times. The J gene is TRBJ1-2, the V gene TRBV12-3 or TRBV12-4; 7 positions agree with TRBD1. V gave up 6 bases and J gave up 7 bases; unmatched junction bases: 8. This CDR3 contains 13 residues. For the CDR3, the DNA is TGTGCCAGCAGCCCGACAGGGTTCGGTGGCTACACCTTC. Translation gives CASSPTGFGGYTF.

The chain couples TRBV28 to TRBJ1-5; D call uncertain. Trimming stripped 5 bases from V and 0 bases from J, with 20 bases between. Germline V gene sequence: CDR1 MDHEN, CDR2 SYDVKM. The CDR3 contains 18 residues. CDR3 bases: TGTGCCAGCAGTCCGAGGGCCCGGCGGGTTTATAGCAATCAGCCCCAGCATTTT. This encodes CASSPRARRVYSNQPQHF.

There are a few counts of this clonotype. The chain has TRBV7-8 and TRBJ2-3; 13 bases line up with TRBD2. V lost 3 bases and J lost 1; bases outside the gene matches: 4. In germline, CDR1 is SGHVS, CDR2 FQNEAQ. CDR3 size: 17 residues. For the CDR3, the DNA is TGTGCCAGCAGCTTCCGGACTAGCGGGGGACGCACAGATACGCAGTATTTT. It codes for CASSFRTSGGRTDTQYF.

The chain uses TRBV11-2 and TRBJ2-2; D may be TRBD2 (6 bases). The V and J ends lost 0 bases and 1 base respectively, with 9 bases between them. Germline CDR1 and CDR2: SGHAT and FQNNGV. CDR3 size: 16 residues. CDR3 residues: CASSLEGGRNTGELFF. CDR3 sequence (DNA): TGTGCCAGCAGCTTAGAAGGAGGGCGGAACACCGGGGAGCTGTTTTTT.

The J gene is TRBJ2-3, the V gene TRBV7-2; D remains unclear. With 5 bases removed from V and 5 bases from J, the gap between germline ends came to 11 bases. Germline CDR1 SGHTA, CDR2 FQGNSA. The CDR3 consists of 13 residues. The CDR3 region is CASSLVSLDTQYF. CDR3 in DNA: TGTGCCAGCAGCCTGGTTAGTTTAGATACGCAGTATTTT.

The chain links TRBV4-3 to TRBJ2-7; D may be TRBD1 (5 bases). CDR1 and CDR2 from the germline V gene are LGHNA and YSLEER. Trimming removed 0 bases at V and 3 bases at J, with 15 bases between. This CDR3 has 16 amino acids. The CDR3 DNA sequence: TGCGCCAGCAGCCAAGATTGGTTTGCAGGGAACTACGAGCAGTACTTC. This encodes CASSQDWFAGNYEQYF.